This TCR beta chain was sequenced in a study of T cell clones after liver transplantation. Study-wide results and limits: Rather than being deleted, graft donor-reactive T cells may have moved into the graft.

For this clone: Antigen specificity is unknown.

V lost 4 bases to trimming and J lost 6 bases; unmatched junction nucleotides: 5. The CDR3 runs to 14 residues. Looked up from germline, CDR1 is LNHDA and CDR2 is SQIVND (reference sequence). Repertoires were generated with immunoSEQ multiplex PCR, while TCRdb's copy carries only in-frame clones and drops some. The profile shows 80,000 or so clones, roughly 82% of them singletons. The source was CD4+ T cells from blood, collected 45 to 46 months after liver transplant. The sequence was obtained from a human patient who received a liver transplant. Some T cells may be the graft donor's. This chain uses TRBV19 with TRBJ2-3, with 9 bases aligning to TRBD1. This CDR3 reads CASSRGQGIDTQYF. In nucleotides, the CDR3 is TGTGCCAGTAGTAGGGGACAGGGCATCGATACGCAGTATTTT.